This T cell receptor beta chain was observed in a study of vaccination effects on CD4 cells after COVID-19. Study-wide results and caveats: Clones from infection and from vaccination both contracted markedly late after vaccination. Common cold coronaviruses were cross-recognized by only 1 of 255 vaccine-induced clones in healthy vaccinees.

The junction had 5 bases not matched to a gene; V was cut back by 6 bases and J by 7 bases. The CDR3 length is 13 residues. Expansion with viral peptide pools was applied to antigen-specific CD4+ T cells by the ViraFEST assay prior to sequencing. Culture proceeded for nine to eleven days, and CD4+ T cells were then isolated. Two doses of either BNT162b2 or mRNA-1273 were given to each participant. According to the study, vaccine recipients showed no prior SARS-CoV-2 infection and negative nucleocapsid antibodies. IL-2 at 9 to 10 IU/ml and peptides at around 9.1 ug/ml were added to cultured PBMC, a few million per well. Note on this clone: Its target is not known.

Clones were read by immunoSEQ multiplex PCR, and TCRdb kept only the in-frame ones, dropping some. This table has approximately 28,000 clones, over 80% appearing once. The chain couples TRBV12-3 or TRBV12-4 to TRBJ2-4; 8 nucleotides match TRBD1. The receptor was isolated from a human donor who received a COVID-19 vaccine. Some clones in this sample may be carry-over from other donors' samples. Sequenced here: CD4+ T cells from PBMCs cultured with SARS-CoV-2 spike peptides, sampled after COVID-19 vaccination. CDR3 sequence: CASSLGTGNIQYF. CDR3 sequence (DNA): TGTGCCAGCAGCCTCGGGACAGGTAACATTCAGTACTTC.